This T cell receptor (beta chain) was recorded in a study of blood T cells in healthy people across ages. This CDR3 comprises 14 residues. Germline V lookup: CDR1 SEHNR, CDR2 FQNEAQ (reference sequence). The germline V and J ends were trimmed by 0 bases and 7 bases, with 13 bases remaining between them. For the second PCR, which ran for roughly 7 to 11 cycles, a sample-barcoded 5' primer and a J-beta primer mix were used. TCRdb itself ran the 5' RACE reads through MiXCR, one entry per CDR3 protein. Among some 900,000 distinct CDR3 sequences, about 44% were seen once, and the ten largest hold roughly 13%.

This receptor was obtained from a man aged 30 to 45 in good health. The chain joins TRBV7-9 to TRBJ2-7; D tentatively fits TRBD1 or TRBD2 (5 bases each). The specimen was blood. The CDR3 nucleotides are TGTGCCAGCAGCTTAGCGGGACGCCAGTCGGAGCAGTACTTC. Translated, it gives CASSLAGRQSEQYF.